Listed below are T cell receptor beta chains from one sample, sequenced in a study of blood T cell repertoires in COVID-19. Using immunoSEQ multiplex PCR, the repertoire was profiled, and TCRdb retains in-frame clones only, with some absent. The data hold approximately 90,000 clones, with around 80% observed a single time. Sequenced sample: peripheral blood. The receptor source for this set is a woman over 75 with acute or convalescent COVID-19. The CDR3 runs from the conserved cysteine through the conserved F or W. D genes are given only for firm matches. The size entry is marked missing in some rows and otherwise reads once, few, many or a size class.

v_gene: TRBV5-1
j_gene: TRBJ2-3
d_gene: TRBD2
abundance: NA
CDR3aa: CASSSLLTSGTQDTQYF
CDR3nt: TGCGCCAGCAGCTCCTTACTGACTAGCGGGACACAAGATACGCAGTATTTT

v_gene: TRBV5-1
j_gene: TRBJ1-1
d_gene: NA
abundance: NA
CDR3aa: CASSFRVNTEAFF
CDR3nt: TGCGCCAGCAGCTTCCGGGTGAACACTGAAGCTTTCTTT

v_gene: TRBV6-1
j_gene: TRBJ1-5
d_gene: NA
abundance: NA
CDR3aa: CASSETGLQPQHF
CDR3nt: TGTGCCAGCAGTGAAACAGGGCTTCAGCCCCAGCATTTT

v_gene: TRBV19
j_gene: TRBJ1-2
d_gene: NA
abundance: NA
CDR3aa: CASSAGVVYGYTF
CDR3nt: TGTGCCAGTAGTGCAGGGGTGGTTTATGGCTACACCTTC

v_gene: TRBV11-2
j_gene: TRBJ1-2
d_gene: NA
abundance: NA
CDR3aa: CASSLDQGRGGYTF
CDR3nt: TGTGCCAGCAGCTTAGATCAGGGCAGGGGTGGCTACACCTTC

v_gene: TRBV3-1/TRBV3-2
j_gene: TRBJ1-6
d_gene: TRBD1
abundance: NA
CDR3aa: CASRHTGGSDYNSPLHF
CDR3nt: TGTGCCAGCAGGCACACAGGGGGATCAGACTATAATTCACCCCTCCACTTT

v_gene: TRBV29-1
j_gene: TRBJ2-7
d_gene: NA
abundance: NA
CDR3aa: CSVERDNYEQYF
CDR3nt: TGCAGCGTTGAAAGGGACAACTACGAGCAGTACTTC

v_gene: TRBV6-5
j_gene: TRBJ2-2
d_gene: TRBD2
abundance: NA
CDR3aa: CATAGEPTNTGELFF
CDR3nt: TGTGCCACCGCGGGGGAGCCCACGAACACCGGGGAGCTGTTTTTT

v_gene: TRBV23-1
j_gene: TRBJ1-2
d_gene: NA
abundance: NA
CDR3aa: CASSQSFSSGRGFYGYTF
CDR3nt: TGCGCCAGCAGTCAATCTTTTTCGTCCGGGCGGGGCTTCTATGGCTACACCTTC

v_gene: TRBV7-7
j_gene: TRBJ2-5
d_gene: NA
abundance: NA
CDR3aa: CASSLGTLGSETQYF
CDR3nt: TGTGCCAGCAGCCTTGGGACACTGGGGTCAGAGACCCAGTACTTC

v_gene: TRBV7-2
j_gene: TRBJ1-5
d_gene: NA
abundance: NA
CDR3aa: CASSRSGSNQPQHF
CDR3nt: TGTGCCAGCAGCCGCTCAGGGAGCAATCAGCCCCAGCATTTT

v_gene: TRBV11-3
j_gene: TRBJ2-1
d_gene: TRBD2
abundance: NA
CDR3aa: CASSLEGSGPSYNEQFF
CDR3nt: TGTGCCAGCAGCTTAGAGGGTAGCGGGCCATCCTACAATGAGCAGTTCTTC

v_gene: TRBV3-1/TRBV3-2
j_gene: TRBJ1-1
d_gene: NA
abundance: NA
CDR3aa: CASSQVTGNTEAFF
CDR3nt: TGTGCCAGCAGCCAAGTGACAGGGAACACTGAAGCTTTCTTT

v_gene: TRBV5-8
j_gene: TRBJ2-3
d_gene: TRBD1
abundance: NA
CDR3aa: CASSPGTGSTDTQYF
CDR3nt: TGTGCCAGCAGCCCCGGGACAGGCAGCACAGATACGCAGTATTTT

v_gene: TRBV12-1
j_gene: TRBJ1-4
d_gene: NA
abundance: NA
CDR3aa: CASSFEEPRQGRRGNEKLFF
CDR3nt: TGTGCCAGCAGCTTTGAGGAGCCCCGACAGGGGCGGAGGGGAAATGAAAAACTGTTTTTT

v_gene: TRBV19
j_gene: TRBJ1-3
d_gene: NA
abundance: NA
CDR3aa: CATESDGNTIYF
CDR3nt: TGTGCCACCGAAAGCGATGGAAACACCATATATTTT

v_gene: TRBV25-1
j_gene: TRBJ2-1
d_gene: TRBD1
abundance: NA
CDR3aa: CASSTGQGISSYNEQFF
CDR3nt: TGTGCCAGCAGTACGGGACAGGGGATCAGTTCCTACAATGAGCAGTTCTTC

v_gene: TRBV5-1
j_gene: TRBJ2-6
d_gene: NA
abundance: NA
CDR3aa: CASSLDSPPRVLTF
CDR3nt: TGCGCCAGCAGCCTTGACAGCCCCCCGCGCGTCCTGACTTTC

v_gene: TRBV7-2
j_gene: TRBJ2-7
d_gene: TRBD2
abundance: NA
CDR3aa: CASSFLREREQYF
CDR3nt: TGTGCCAGCAGCTTCCTGCGGGAGAGAGAGCAGTACTTC

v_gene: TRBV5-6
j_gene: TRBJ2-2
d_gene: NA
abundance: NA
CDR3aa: CASSAPKRRNTGELFF
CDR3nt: TGTGCCAGCAGCGCCCCTAAGCGTAGGAACACCGGGGAGCTGTTTTTT

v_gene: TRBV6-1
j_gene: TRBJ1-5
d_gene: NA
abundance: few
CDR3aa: CASTVVQQNQPQHF
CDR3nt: TGTGCCAGCACAGTGGTACAGCAAAATCAGCCCCAGCATTTT

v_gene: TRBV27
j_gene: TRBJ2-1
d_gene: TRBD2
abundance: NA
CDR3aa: CASHPLSGGGSEQFF
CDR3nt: TGTGCCAGCCATCCCCTTAGCGGGGGGGGGAGTGAGCAGTTCTTC

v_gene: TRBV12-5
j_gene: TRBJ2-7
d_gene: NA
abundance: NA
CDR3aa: CASGNIGAYEQYF
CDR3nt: TGTGCTAGTGGTAATATAGGGGCCTACGAGCAGTACTTC

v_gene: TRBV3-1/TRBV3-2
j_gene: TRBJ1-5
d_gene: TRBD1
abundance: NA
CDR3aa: CASSQVGPGQANQPQHF
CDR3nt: TGTGCCAGCAGCCAAGTTGGCCCGGGACAGGCCAATCAGCCCCAGCATTTT